This entry lists 27 T cell receptor beta chains sequenced from one sample in a study of T cell responses to AZD1222 COVID-19 vaccine. Sequenced by immunoSEQ multiplex PCR; TCRdb stores in-frame clones only, minus some. The sample has some 63,000 clones; 65% to 90% are singletons. The material was peripheral blood, obtained on day 0 of AZD1222 vaccination. These receptor sequences come from an adult in good health.

This chain uses TRBV7-8 with TRBJ2-1; TRBD2 matches at 9 bases. Per germline, CDR1 SGHVS and CDR2 FQNEAQ. The length of the CDR3 is 16 residues. The V segment lost 1 base and the J segment 5 bases; nucleotides outside the gene matches: 6. CDR3 residues: CASSLERLAVDNEQFF. DNA of the CDR3: TGTGCCAGCAGCTTAGAGCGACTAGCGGTCGACAATGAGCAGTTCTTC.

V and J are TRBV28 and TRBJ1-2; 8 bases align to TRBD1. The V segment lost 5 bases and the J segment 8 bases; nucleotides outside the gene matches: 10. CDR3 length: 14 amino acids. CDR1 MDHEN and CDR2 SYDVKM come from the germline V gene. In DNA, the CDR3 is TGTGCCAGCAGTCAAGGACAGGGATTGGGCGGCTACACCTTC. As protein: CASSQGQGLGGYTF.

This chain uses TRBV7-9 with TRBJ1-1, with 8 bases matching TRBD1. This CDR3 is built from 17 residues. With V trimmed by 1 base and J by 6 bases, 13 bases remained unmatched. CDR1 SEHNR and CDR2 FQNEAQ come from the germline V gene (reference sequence). In DNA form, the CDR3 reads TGTGCCAGCAGCTTAGTCCAGGGGGCGCGGCAAGAGTCTGAAGCTTTCTTT. It translates to CASSLVQGARQESEAFF.

The rearrangement joins TRBV5-1 to TRBJ2-7; D is perhaps TRBD2 (5 bases). This CDR3 is built from 13 residues. Trimming stripped 4 bases from V and 7 bases from J, with 15 bases between. The V gene's germline CDR1 is SGHRS and CDR2 YFSETQ. CDR3 sequence: CASSLGRRGEQYF. The CDR3 DNA reads as TGCGCCAGCAGCCTAGGACGGCGAGGGGAGCAGTACTTC.

This clone has just a few counts. The chain recombines TRBV27 with TRBJ2-2; D gene ambiguous. The CDR3 extends over 17 amino acids. V shed 3 bases and J shed 2 bases, with 16 bases lying between them. Germline CDR1 reads MNHEY; CDR2 reads SMNVEV (reference sequence). The CDR3 loop is CASSFLYGISNTGELFF. The CDR3 nucleotides are TGTGCCAGCAGTTTCCTATATGGCATTTCAAACACCGGGGAGCTGTTTTTT.

This rearrangement joins TRBV6-5 to TRBJ2-7; 7 bases match TRBD1. Germline CDR1 and CDR2: MNHEY and SVGAGI. The length of the CDR3 is 16 residues. V dropped 0 bases and J dropped 2; count of bases not matched to a gene: 7. In DNA form, the CDR3 reads TGTGCCAGCAGTTACTCGAGGTATCAGGGGGCCTACGAGCAGTACTTC. Its protein is CASSYSRYQGAYEQYF.

The chain recombines TRBV11-2 with TRBJ2-6; D is unclear. CDR3 length equals 16 residues. Germline CDR1 and CDR2: SGHAT and FQNNGV. The V and J ends lost 1 base and 0 bases respectively, with 7 bases between them. The CDR3, as DNA: TGTGCCAGCAGCTTAGCGAGCTACTCTGGGGCCAACGTCCTGACTTTC. Its protein product is CASSLASYSGANVLTF.

V usage is TRBV7-9 and J usage is TRBJ1-1; 8 nucleotides match TRBD1. The V gene's germline CDR1 is SEHNR and CDR2 FQNEAQ (reference sequence). The CDR3 totals 14 residues. After removal of 3 bases from V and 5 bases from J, the junction contained 5 bases not matched to a gene. In DNA form, the CDR3 reads TGTGCCAGCAGCTTCGGACAGGGATCGACTGAAGCTTTCTTT. Its protein product is CASSFGQGSTEAFF. Drawing the rest from reference TRBV7-9 and TRBJ1-1, the complete variable domain is DTGVSQNPRHKITKRGQNVTFRCDPISEHNRLYWYRQTLGQGPEFLTYFQNEAQLEKSRLLSDRFSAERPKGSFSTLEIQRTEQGDSAMYLCASSFGQGSTEAFFGQGTRLTVV.

This chain links TRBV18 with TRBJ1-1; 7 bases fit TRBD1. Germline loops: CDR1 KGHSH, CDR2 LQKENI. This CDR3 spans 12 amino acids. V dropped 8 bases and J dropped 6; count of bases not matched to a gene: 6. The DNA of the CDR3 is TGTGCCAGCCTGCGACAGGGAGCTGAAGCTTTCTTT. Protein: CASLRQGAEAFF.

The J gene is TRBJ1-4, the V gene TRBV7-9; 10 bases line up with TRBD1. This CDR3 comprises 16 residues. Trimming took 7 bases from V and 11 from J; bases not matched to a gene: 16. CDR1 and CDR2 from the germline V gene are SEHNR and FQNEAQ (reference sequence). The CDR3 reads CASKSDPGTGVRKLFF. CDR3 nucleotide sequence: TGTGCCAGCAAATCTGATCCCGGGACAGGGGTGCGGAAACTGTTTTTT.

The V and J genes are TRBV23-1 and TRBJ2-7; 8 nucleotides align to TRBD1. TRBV23-1 is placed among ORFs of uncertain function. The CDR3 consists of 18 residues. The trim removed 3 bases at V and 5 bases at J, leaving 18 bases unmatched. CDR3 sequence: CASSQGQVARLGVDEQYV. The CDR3 bases are TGCGCCAGCAGTCAGGGACAGGTGGCCCGACTTGGAGTTGACGAGCAGTACGTC.

The chain has TRBV21-1 and TRBJ2-1; no check of the table's D call, TRBD2, against the DNA was made. TRBV21-1 is a documented pseudogene. The CDR3 runs to 17 residues. CDR3: CASSKEREFSSYNEQFF. The CDR3 DNA follows: TGTGCCAGCAGCAAAGAGAGGGAGTTCAGCTCCTACAATGAGCAGTTCTTC.

This clone was seen a handful of times. The chain joins TRBV21-1 to TRBJ1-2; the table's D gene call, TRBD1, was not cross checked with the DNA. TRBV21-1 is classified as a pseudogene. The CDR3 is made up of 17 amino acids. CDR3 region: CASSKVFEGRGYYGYTF. The CDR3 nucleotides read TGTGCCAGCAGCAAAGTCTTCGAAGGCAGGGGCTACTATGGCTACACCTTC.

The V call is TRBV11-3, the J call TRBJ1-1; maybe TRBD1 (5 bases). This CDR3 spans 15 amino acids. Looked up from germline, CDR1 is SGHNT and CDR2 is YENEEA. V lost 0 bases, J lost 9 bases, and 17 bases lay in between. The CDR3 region is CASSLEAGLEKKAFF. CDR3 bases: TGTGCCAGCAGCTTAGAAGCAGGGTTGGAGAAAAAAGCTTTCTTT.

The chain links TRBV21-1 to TRBJ2-1. TRBV21-1 is a recognized pseudogene. CDR3 size: 22 residues. For the CDR3, the DNA is TGTGCCAGCAGCGACCGACTAGTTAATGTGGGTCTTTATTGTGAAGGGGGCAATGAGCAGTTCTTC. This gives the protein CASSDRLVNVGLYCEGGNEQFF.

This rearrangement joins TRBV12-3 or TRBV12-4 to TRBJ2-1; D remains ambiguous. The CDR3 consists of 13 residues. Trimming shortened V by 5 bases and J by 4 bases, and 9 bases separated the two germline ends. The CDR3, as DNA: TGTGCCAGCAGTCTCGGACGGTACAATGAGCAGTTCTTC. It encodes CASSLGRYNEQFF.

CDR3 region: CASSLKENYGYTF. CDR3 nucleotide sequence: TGTGCCAGCAGTTTAAAGGAAAACTATGGCTACACCTTC. This rearrangement joins TRBV27 to TRBJ1-2; D unclear. The ends were cut back, 2 bases at V and 2 bases at J, with 6 bases in the middle. The CDR3 is made up of 13 amino acids. CDR1 MNHEY and CDR2 SMNVEV come from the germline V gene (reference sequence).

The CDR3 DNA reads TGTGCCAGCAGTCTCATCGTCTACGAGCAGTACTTC. Its protein product is CASSLIVYEQYF. V and J are TRBV27 and TRBJ2-7; D gene uncertain. Trimming removed 5 bases from V and 3 bases from J, with 8 bases in between. The CDR3 is 12 residues long. Germline V gene data show CDR1 as MNHEY and CDR2 as SMNVEV (reference sequence).

The chain is built from TRBV6-4 and TRBJ2-1, with a weak D call TRBD1 (5 bases). There are 17 residues in the CDR3. Per the germline V gene, CDR1 is MRHNA and CDR2 is SNTAGT. V was cut by 5 bases and J by 0 bases, with 17 bases left in between. The CDR3 loop is CASSQDPTESSYNEQFF. In DNA form, the CDR3 reads TGTGCCAGCAGTCAAGACCCGACAGAGAGCTCCTACAATGAGCAGTTCTTC.

This clone was recorded once. The chain links TRBV5-1 to TRBJ1-2; no clear D gene. Germline values: CDR1 SGHRS, CDR2 YFSETQ. The germline V and J ends were trimmed by 5 bases and 3 bases, with 17 bases remaining between them. CDR3 length: 15 amino acids. In nucleotides, the CDR3 is TGCGCCAGCAGACCACGGACTGCTGATTACTATGGCTACACCTTC. As protein: CASRPRTADYYGYTF. Full variable domain (outside the CDR3, taken from reference TRBV5-1 and TRBJ1-2): KAGVTQTPRYLIKTRGQQVTLSCSPISGHRSVSWYQQTPGQGLQFLFEYFSETQRNKGNFPGRFSGRQFSNSRSEMNVSTLELGDSALYLCASRPRTADYYGYTFGSGTRLTVV.

In its sample, this clone was seen once. The J gene is TRBJ2-3, the V gene TRBV7-9; D is perhaps TRBD1 or TRBD2 (6 bases each). This CDR3 has 17 amino acids. The V end was cut by 5 bases, the J end by 2 bases, with 20 bases between. The germline CDR1 and CDR2 sequences are SEHNR and FQNEAQ (reference sequence). CDR3 sequence reads: CASSEPVTGTFTDTQYF. DNA for the CDR3: TGTGCCAGCAGCGAACCGGTAACAGGGACTTTCACAGATACGCAGTATTTT.

This chain connects TRBV19 to TRBJ2-2; 8 positions match TRBD2. V lost 1 base to trimming and J lost 5 bases; unmatched junction nucleotides: 3. CDR1 and CDR2 from the germline V gene are LNHDA and SQIVND (reference sequence). CDR3 length: 15 residues. The CDR3 DNA reads as TGTGCCAGTAGTATAGTCGGCGGGGGGACCGGGGAGCTGTTTTTT. Its protein is CASSIVGGGTGELFF.

This clone was counted a few times. The chain carries TRBV5-8 and TRBJ1-6; D gene ambiguous. Between the trimmed V and J ends, which lost 3 bases and 5 bases, there was a span of 9 bases. CDR1 and CDR2 from the germline V gene are SGHTS and YDEGEE. The CDR3 loop spans 14 amino acids. The CDR3 DNA reads TGTGCCAGCAGCTGGGGAGGGAATAATTCACCCCTCCACTTT. As protein: CASSWGGNNSPLHF. The entire variable domain, with the rest obtained from reference TRBV5-8 and TRBJ1-6, is as follows: EAGVTQSPTHLIKTRGQQATLRCSPISGHTSVYWYQQALGLGLQFLLWYDEGEERNRGNFPPRFSGRQFPNYSSELNVNALELEDSALYLCASSWGGNNSPLHFGNGTRLTVT.

This chain joins TRBV28 and TRBJ2-1, with D unclear. This CDR3 comprises 12 residues. From germline, CDR1 is MDHEN and CDR2 SYDVKM. The V gene lost 5 bases and the J gene lost 14 bases, with 16 bases spanning the gap. The CDR3 bases are TGTGCCAGCAGTCAATACACCTTTCAGAAGTTCTTC. Its protein is CASSQYTFQKFF.

This chain joins TRBV3-1 (or the pseudogene TRBV3-2) and TRBJ2-7; no clear D gene. Looked up from germline, CDR1 is LGHDT and CDR2 is YNNKEL (reference sequence). This CDR3 spans 13 amino acids. Between the trimmed V and J ends, which lost 4 bases and 4 bases, there was a span of 11 bases. CDR3 sequence: CASSLRQAYEQYF. The DNA for the CDR3 is TGTGCCAGCAGCCTCCGGCAGGCGTACGAGCAGTACTTC.

The gene calls are TRBV18 and TRBJ1-4; a possible D gene is TRBD1 (5 bases). V was shortened by 6 bases and J by 4 bases, with 15 bases between the two germline ends. The CDR3 consists of 15 residues. Looked up from germline, CDR1 is KGHSH and CDR2 is LQKENI. The CDR3 sequence: CASSAMGRDNEKLFF. In DNA, the CDR3 is TGTGCCAGCTCCGCTATGGGACGAGATAATGAAAAACTGTTTTTT.

The chain is built from TRBV9 and TRBJ2-5; a weak D match, TRBD2 (6 bases). CDR1 and CDR2 from the germline V gene are SGDLS and YYNGEE. The CDR3 loop spans 13 amino acids. V lost 2 bases and J 7 bases, leaving 12 bases between the germline ends. DNA for the CDR3: TGTGCCAGCAGCGTTGAACTAGCAACGACCCAGTACTTC. This gives the protein CASSVELATTQYF.